This T cell receptor (beta chain) was recovered during a study of blood T cell repertoires in COVID-19. Study overall: Donors in the United States, Italy and Spain gave samples during acute or convalescent COVID-19. Sources were T cells, B-cell-depleted T cells, or PBMCs; the material itself was cDNA or gDNA.

CDR3 size: 15 residues. The V gene end was trimmed by 4 bases and the J gene end by 4 bases; junction bases not matched to a gene: 10. Germline values: CDR1 SGHNT, CDR2 YENEEA. Original processing methods: From reference gene primer amplification, estimates of nucleated cell counts were derived. Repertoires were generated with immunoSEQ multiplex PCR, while TCRdb's copy carries only in-frame clones and drops some. V and J calls and clone size are copied from that table; D and trimming were computed from the DNA. The data hold about 200,000 clones, with 70% to 90% observed a single time. This clonotype was sampled from a woman older than 75 with acute or convalescent COVID-19. The specimen sequenced was peripheral blood. V and J are TRBV11-3 and TRBJ2-7; 7 bases agree with TRBD1. Written as DNA, the CDR3 is TGTGCCAGCAGCTCAGGACAGGCTCCACTGTACGAGCAGTACTTC. Translation: CASSSGQAPLYEQYF.